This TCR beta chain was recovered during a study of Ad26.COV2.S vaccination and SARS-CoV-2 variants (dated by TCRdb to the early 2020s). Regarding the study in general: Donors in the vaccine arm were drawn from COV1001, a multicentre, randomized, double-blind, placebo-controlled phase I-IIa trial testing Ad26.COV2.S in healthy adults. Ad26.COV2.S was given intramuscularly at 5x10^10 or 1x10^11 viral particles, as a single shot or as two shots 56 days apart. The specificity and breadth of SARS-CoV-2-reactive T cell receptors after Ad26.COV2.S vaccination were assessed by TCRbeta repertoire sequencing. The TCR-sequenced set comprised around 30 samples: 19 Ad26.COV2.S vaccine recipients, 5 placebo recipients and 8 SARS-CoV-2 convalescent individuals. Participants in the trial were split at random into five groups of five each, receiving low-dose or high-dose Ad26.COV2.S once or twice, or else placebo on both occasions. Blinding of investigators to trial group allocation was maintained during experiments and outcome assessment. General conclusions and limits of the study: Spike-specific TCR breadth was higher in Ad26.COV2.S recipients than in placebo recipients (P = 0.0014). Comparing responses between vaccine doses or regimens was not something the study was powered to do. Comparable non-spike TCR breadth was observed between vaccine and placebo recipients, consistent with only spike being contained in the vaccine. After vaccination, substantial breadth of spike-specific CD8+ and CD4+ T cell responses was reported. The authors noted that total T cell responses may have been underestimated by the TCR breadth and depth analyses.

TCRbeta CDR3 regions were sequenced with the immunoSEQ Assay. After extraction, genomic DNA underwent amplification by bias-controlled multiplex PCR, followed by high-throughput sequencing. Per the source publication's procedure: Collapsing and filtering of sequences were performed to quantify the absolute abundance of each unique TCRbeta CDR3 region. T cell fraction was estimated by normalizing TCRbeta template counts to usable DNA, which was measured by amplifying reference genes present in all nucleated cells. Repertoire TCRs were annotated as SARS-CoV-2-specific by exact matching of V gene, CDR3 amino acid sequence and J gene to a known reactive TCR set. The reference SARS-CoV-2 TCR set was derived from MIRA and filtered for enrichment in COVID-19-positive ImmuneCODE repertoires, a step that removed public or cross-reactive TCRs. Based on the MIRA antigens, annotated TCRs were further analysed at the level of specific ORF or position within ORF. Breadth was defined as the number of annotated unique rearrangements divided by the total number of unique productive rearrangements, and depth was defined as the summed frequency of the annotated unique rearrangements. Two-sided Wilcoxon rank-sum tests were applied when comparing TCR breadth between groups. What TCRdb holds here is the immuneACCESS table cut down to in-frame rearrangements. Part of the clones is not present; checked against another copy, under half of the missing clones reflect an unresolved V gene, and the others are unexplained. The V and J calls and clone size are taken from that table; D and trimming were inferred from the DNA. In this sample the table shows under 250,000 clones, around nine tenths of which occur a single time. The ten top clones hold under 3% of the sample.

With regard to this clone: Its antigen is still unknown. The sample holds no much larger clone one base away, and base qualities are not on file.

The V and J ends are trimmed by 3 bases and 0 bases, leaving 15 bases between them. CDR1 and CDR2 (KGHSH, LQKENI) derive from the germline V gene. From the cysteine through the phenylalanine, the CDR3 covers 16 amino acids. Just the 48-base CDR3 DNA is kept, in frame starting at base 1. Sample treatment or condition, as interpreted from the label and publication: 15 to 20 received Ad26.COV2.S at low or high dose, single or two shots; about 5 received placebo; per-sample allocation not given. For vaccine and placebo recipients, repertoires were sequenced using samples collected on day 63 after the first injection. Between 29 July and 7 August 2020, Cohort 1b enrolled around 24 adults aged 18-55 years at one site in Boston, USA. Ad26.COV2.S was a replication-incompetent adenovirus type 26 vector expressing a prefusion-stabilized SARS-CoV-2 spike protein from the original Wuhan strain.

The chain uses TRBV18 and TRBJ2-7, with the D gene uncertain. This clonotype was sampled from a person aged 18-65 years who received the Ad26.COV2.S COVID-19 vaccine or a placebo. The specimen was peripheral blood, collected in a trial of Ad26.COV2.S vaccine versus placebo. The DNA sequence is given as TGTGCCAGCTCACCGAGCCCAACGCCGAGCTCCTACGAGCAGTACTTC. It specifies CASSPSPTPSSYEQYF. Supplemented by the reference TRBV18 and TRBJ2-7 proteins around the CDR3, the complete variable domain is NAGVMQNPRHLVRRRGQEARLRCSPMKGHSHVYWYRQLPEEGLKFMVYLQKENIIDESGMPKERFSAEFPKEGPSILRIQQVVRGDSAAYFCASSPSPTPSSYEQYFGPGTRLTVT.